The clone carrying this TCR beta chain was seen a single time. The data originate from a study of blood T cell repertoires in COVID-19. Study information: COVID-19 samples collected from the United States, Italy and Spain covered acute and convalescent phases. PBMCs, B-cell-depleted T cells, or T cells provided the cDNA or gDNA that made up the material.

In the source study's methods: Estimates of nucleated cell counts were drawn from the amplification of reference gene primers. The assay was immunoSEQ multiplex PCR, and TCRdb's table has in-frame clones only and misses some. That table furnishes V, J and clone size, whereas the DNA furnished D and trimming. Among under 200,000 clones listed, around four fifths were seen once. Germline CDR1 SGHVS, CDR2 FNYEAQ. The CDR3 spans 16 residues. V lost 4 bases and J lost 7; bases outside the gene matches: 12. The TCR sequence derives from a woman older than 75 with active or convalescent COVID-19. Source material: peripheral blood. The rearrangement uses TRBV7-6 and TRBJ2-1; 8 nucleotides align to TRBD2. The CDR3 is CASSSFSGGGHNEQFF. CDR3 sequence (DNA): TGTGCCAGCAGCTCCTTTTCCGGGGGGGGTCATAATGAGCAGTTCTTC.